This entry lists 11 T cell receptor beta chains sequenced from one sample in a study of blood T cell repertoires in COVID-19. The protocol was immunoSEQ multiplex PCR, while the TCRdb copy is restricted to in-frame clones and leaves out a portion. The sample consists of a few hundred thousand clones, approximately 80% of them appearing once. The specimen sequenced was PBMCs or T cells enriched from blood (not recorded which). The receptor source for this set is a woman in her thirties or forties with acute COVID-19.

The J gene is TRBJ1-5, the V gene TRBV7-3, with D tentatively TRBD1 (6 bases). Germline CDR1 is SGHTA and CDR2 is FQGTGA. The ends were cut back, 1 base at V and 5 bases at J, with 6 bases in the middle. This CDR3 contains 13 residues. CDR3 protein: CASSLNRDQPQHF. DNA of the CDR3: TGTGCCAGCAGCTTAAACAGGGATCAGCCCCAGCATTTT.

V is TRBV19 and J is TRBJ2-1; tentatively, D is TRBD2 (6 bases). The CDR3 is 17 residues long. In germline, CDR1 is LNHDA, CDR2 SQIVND (reference sequence). Trimming cost V 5 bases and J 0 bases, with 17 bases left between them. For the CDR3, the DNA is TGTGCCAGTAGTCTTGACGGGAGCCGACACTCCTACAATGAGCAGTTCTTC. This codes for CASSLDGSRHSYNEQFF.

The rearrangement uses TRBV28 and TRBJ1-5; D might be TRBD1 (5 bases). The CDR3 spans 15 residues. V was shortened by 5 bases and J by 4 bases, with 15 bases between the two germline ends. Looked up from germline, CDR1 is MDHEN and CDR2 is SYDVKM. The CDR3 region is CASSAPPGRNQPQHF. In nucleotides, the CDR3 is TGTGCCAGCAGTGCCCCCCCAGGGCGAAATCAGCCCCAGCATTTT.

This chain uses TRBV10-1 with TRBJ1-5; D call uncertain. V shed 2 bases and J shed 0 bases, with 8 bases lying between them. This CDR3 region has 15 residues. Germline CDR1 WNHNN, CDR2 SYGVQD (reference sequence). The chain's CDR3 is CASSEGGYSNQPQHF. CDR3 sequence (DNA): TGCGCCAGCAGTGAGGGCGGGTATAGCAATCAGCCCCAGCATTTT.

V is TRBV6-1 and J is TRBJ2-2; D is unresolved. V was cut by 3 bases and J by 6 bases, with 14 bases left in between. The V gene's germline CDR1 is MNHNS and CDR2 SASEGT. CDR3 length equals 15 residues. The CDR3 sequence: CASSDGSAFAGELFF. The CDR3 DNA reads TGTGCCAGCAGTGACGGGTCGGCATTTGCCGGGGAGCTGTTTTTT.

Only one count was recorded for this clone. The gene calls are TRBV10-3 and TRBJ1-2, with D possibly TRBD1 on 6 matching bases. In germline, CDR1 is ENHRY, CDR2 SYGVKD. V lost 4 bases to trimming and J lost 1 base, with 25 bases between them. The CDR3 length is 19 residues. CDR3 DNA sequence: TGTGCCATCAGTGCAGTCTTCCGGGACACGGAAGATTATAACTATGGCTACACCTTC. Its translation is CAISAVFRDTEDYNYGYTF.

CDR3 sequence (DNA): TGTGCCAGCAGCCACTTTACAGCAACTAATGAAAAACTGTTTTTT. This gives the protein CASSHFTATNEKLFF. The chain uses TRBV3-1 (or the pseudogene TRBV3-2) and TRBJ1-4; no definite D call. CDR3 size: 15 residues. Trimming stripped 3 bases from V and 0 bases from J, with 8 bases between. The germline V gene has CDR1 LGHDT and CDR2 YNNKEL (reference sequence).

There are a few counts of this clone. This CDR3 is CASSLETGLGGGNQPQHF. CDR3 coding DNA: TGTGCCAGCAGTTTAGAGACAGGGCTCGGGGGGGGCAATCAGCCCCAGCATTTT. The V gene is TRBV28, the J gene TRBJ1-5; 7 nucleotides match TRBD1. The CDR3 totals 18 residues. The V gene end was trimmed by 2 bases and the J gene end by 2 bases; junction bases not matched to a gene: 12. Germline V CDR1 and CDR2: MDHEN, SYDVKM.

The CDR3 nucleotides read TGTGCCAGCAGCTTAGAGACAGGGGGCGTTATGGGAGAGCAGTACTTC. Translated, it gives CASSLETGGVMGEQYF. The chain links TRBV7-8 to TRBJ2-7; 10 nucleotides agree with TRBD1. Germline trimming cut 1 base from V and 7 bases from J; bases unmatched to any gene: 10. The CDR3 contains 16 residues. Germline CDR1 SGHVS, CDR2 FQNEAQ.

V and J are TRBV4-1 and TRBJ1-1; 8 bases are a match to TRBD1. Trimming cost V 5 bases and J 0 bases; bases outside gene matches: 11. Germline CDR1 reads MGHRA; CDR2 reads YSYEKL. This CDR3 has 17 residues. This CDR3 reads CASSKSRDRTVNTEAFF. The CDR3 coding sequence is TGCGCCAGCAGCAAAAGCCGGGACAGGACTGTGAACACTGAAGCTTTCTTT.

CDR3 loop: CASSLERQALDYGYTF. For the CDR3, the DNA is TGTGCCAGCAGCTTAGAGAGACAGGCCCTTGACTATGGCTACACCTTC. The chain carries TRBV7-8 and TRBJ1-2; tentatively, D is TRBD1 (6 bases). The CDR3 consists of 16 residues. The V end was cut by 1 base, the J end by 3 bases, with 15 bases between. The germline V gene encodes CDR1 SGHVS and CDR2 FQNEAQ. The full variable domain, rest sourced from reference TRBV7-8 and TRBJ1-2, is GAGVSQSPRYKVAKRGQDVALRCDPISGHVSLFWYQQALGQGPEFLTYFQNEAQLDKSGLPSDRFFAERPEGSVSTLKIQRTQQEDSAVYLCASSLERQALDYGYTFGSGTRLTVV.